This T cell receptor beta chain was retrieved from a study of beta chain features in type 1 diabetes. Sorted populations were all over 95% pure. There are a few counts of this clone. As yet, its antigen is unknown. Expressed TCRB transcripts were sequenced because the entire RNA isolate underwent reverse transcription. Sequenced by immunoSEQ multiplex PCR; TCRdb stores in-frame clones only, minus some. The sample lists 250,000 to 400,000 clones; roughly 15% were seen once. V was shortened by 7 bases and J by 6 bases, with 18 bases between the two germline ends. CDR1 LGHNT and CDR2 FRNRAP come from the germline V gene. The CDR3 runs 14 residues. Points from the study as a whole: Type 1 diabetes patients showed fewer insertions and more deletions at VDJ junctions.

This TCR was recovered from a man younger than 45 in good health. V is TRBV12-5 and J is TRBJ1-1, with D hard to call. Sequencing was carried out using central memory CD4+ T cells from blood. CDR3 sequence reads: CASASVLGSPEAFF. CDR3 nucleotide sequence: TGTGCTAGTGCCTCCGTTTTAGGATCCCCTGAAGCTTTCTTT.